Below are 25 T cell receptor beta chains sequenced from a single sample in a study of regulatory T cells in long-lasting Graves disease. Sample time point: newly diagnosed GD, antithyroid drugs for less than 3 months. RNA from PBMCs was the source of the TCR library. To make TCR beta libraries, researchers used iRepertoire HTBI primers and Arm-PCR of CDR3 regions. TCRdb re-analysed the multiplex PCR reads in MiXCR, keeping a single row per CDR3 protein. The sample yields 530,000 or so distinct CDR3 sequences, roughly 13% seen once. These data were also filed under a second study, of T cells in Graves' hyperthyroidism and ophthalmopathy.

This specimen consisted of peripheral blood mononuclear cells (PBMCs), obtained at new diagnosis, from a patient treated with antithyroid drugs. These TCRs come from a man aged 25-45 years with Graves disease.

At least ten counts were recorded for this clonotype. V is TRBV24-1 and J is TRBJ2-5; TRBD1 agrees at 7 bases. J lost 5 bases, V lost 9 bases, and 20 bases had no gene match. The V gene's germline CDR1 is KGHDR and CDR2 SFDVKD. The CDR3 is 17 amino acids. CDR3 region: CATGTTGEKVEEETQYF. CDR3 nucleotide sequence: TGTGCCACCGGAACAACAGGGGAAAAGGTGGAGGAGGAGACCCAGTACTTC.

This clonotype was detected many times. The V gene is TRBV12-3 or TRBV12-4, the J gene TRBJ2-4; 9 bases fit TRBD2. The CDR3 has 15 residues. V was pared by 6 bases and J by 3 bases, with 6 bases of the junction left unmatched. The DNA for the CDR3 is TGTGCCAGCAGGGAGCGGGAGGCGGGCAAAAACATTCAGTACTTC. Translation gives CASREREAGKNIQYF.

This clonotype was detected only a few times. V and J are TRBV7-9 and TRBJ2-4; D tentatively reads TRBD1 or TRBD2 (7 bases each). Per germline, CDR1 SEHNR and CDR2 FQNEAQ (reference sequence). Trimming pared 2 bases from V and 8 bases from J, leaving 13 bases between. The CDR3 is 14 residues long. In nucleotides, the CDR3 is TGTGCCAGCAGCTTAAGGGACAGCGGGGACATTCAGTACTTC. The encoded protein is CASSLRDSGDIQYF.

This clonotype was counted a single time. This could be a read error, since a much larger clone is one nucleotide away. The chain carries TRBV6-1 and TRBJ2-7; D is ambiguous. The CDR3 covers 16 residues. The V end lost 4 bases, the J end lost 2 bases, and 18 bases lay between the germline ends. Germline V gene data show CDR1 as MNHNS and CDR2 as SASEGT. The CDR3 protein is CASSGAVQLKAYEQYF. CDR3 nucleotide sequence: TGTGCCAGCAGTGGTGCGGTTCAGCTAAAAGCCTACGAGCAGTACTTC.

This clonotype has a count of ten or more. The DNA for the CDR3 is TGTGCCAGCAGTCCTTCCGGACTAGCGCTCTCCTACGAGCAGTACTTC. Protein: CASSPSGLALSYEQYF. The gene calls are TRBV12-3 or TRBV12-4 and TRBJ2-7; 9 nucleotides match TRBD2. The CDR3 loop spans 16 amino acids. Germline trimming cut 5 bases from V and 0 bases from J; bases unmatched to any gene: 8.

This clonotype was seen many times. The V and J genes are TRBV2 and TRBJ1-4; D is unclear. Germline assignment: CDR1 SNHLY and CDR2 FYNNEI. Trimming pared 3 bases from V and 8 bases from J, leaving 1 base between. This CDR3 spans 10 amino acids. CDR3 loop: CASSEEKLFF. CDR3 nucleotide sequence: TGTGCCAGCAGTGAGGAAAAACTGTTTTTT.

Many counts were recorded for this clonotype. The chain couples TRBV6-4 to TRBJ1-2, with 8 bases lining up with TRBD1. Germline V gene data show CDR1 as MRHNA and CDR2 as SNTAGT. The CDR3 totals 14 residues. V was clipped by 8 bases and J by 2 bases; unmatched bases: 7. This CDR3 is CASGTGTGNYGYTF. For the CDR3, the DNA is TGTGCCAGCGGAACCGGGACAGGCAACTATGGCTACACCTTC.

This clonotype was counted ten times or more. Here the CDR3 reads CASSPRRGAWGTEAFF. In DNA, the CDR3 is TGTGCCAGCAGCCCACGGAGGGGGGCGTGGGGCACTGAAGCTTTCTTT. The chain recombines TRBV11-2 with TRBJ1-1, with D perhaps matching TRBD1 (6 bases). The CDR3 runs 16 residues. V was cut by 5 bases and J by 4 bases, with 20 bases left in between. The germline CDR1 and CDR2 sequences are SGHAT and FQNNGV.

The chain couples TRBV30 to TRBJ2-3, with TRBD2 matching over 7 bases. J was trimmed by 0 bases and V by 5 bases; bases with no gene match: 8. The CDR3 is 15 amino acids. Germline CDR1 and CDR2: GTSNPN and SVGIG (reference sequence). The CDR3 nucleotides read TGTGCCTGGGGGGTGGGAGGGTCTAGCACAGATACGCAGTATTTT. This encodes CAWGVGGSSTDTQYF.

This clonotype was picked up a small number of times. The chain joins TRBV10-3 to TRBJ1-5; D ambiguous. Trimming shortened V by 4 bases and J by 0 bases, and 7 bases separated the two germline ends. The CDR3 covers 14 residues. Germline V gene sequence: CDR1 ENHRY, CDR2 SYGVKD. As DNA, the CDR3 is TGTGCCATCAGTGTGGGATATAGCAATCAGCCCCAGCATTTT. Translating gives CAISVGYSNQPQHF.

This clonotype was picked up many times. V gene TRBV20-1 combines with J gene TRBJ2-7, with TRBD1 as a possible D gene (5 bases). Germline CDR1 DFQATT, CDR2 SNEGSKA (reference sequence). V was shortened by 3 bases and J by 0 bases, with 12 bases between the two germline ends. This CDR3 is 14 amino acids long. The CDR3 spells CSASRQGPSYEQYF. Here the CDR3 DNA reads TGCAGTGCTAGTAGGCAGGGTCCCTCCTACGAGCAGTACTTC.

This clonotype was picked up many times. This chain connects TRBV12-3 or TRBV12-4 to TRBJ1-1; TRBD1 is a possible D gene (5 bases). The V end was cut by 7 bases, the J end by 3 bases, with 15 bases between. The CDR3 runs 14 residues. As DNA, the CDR3 is TGTGCCAGCACCCTCGGACGGGGGTACACTGAAGCTTTCTTT. Amino acids: CASTLGRGYTEAFF.

This clonotype was picked up many times. CDR3 residues: CSARADGQETQYF. DNA of the CDR3: TGCAGTGCTAGGGCGGACGGTCAAGAGACCCAGTACTTC. This chain connects TRBV20-1 to TRBJ2-5; D is ambiguous. Germline V gives CDR1 DFQATT, CDR2 SNEGSKA (reference sequence). V lost 3 bases and J lost 2, with 10 bases in between. There are 13 residues in the CDR3.

This clonotype was detected ten times or more. J is TRBJ2-1 and V is TRBV19; TRBD2 matches 9 bases. The germline gives CDR1 LNHDA, CDR2 SQIVND (reference sequence). With V trimmed by 7 bases and J by 2 bases, 6 bases remained unmatched. The CDR3 consists of 15 residues. CDR3 residues: CASTRLAGAYNEQFF. As DNA, the CDR3 is TGTGCCAGTACCCGTTTAGCGGGAGCCTACAATGAGCAGTTCTTC.

This clonotype was recorded only once. Being one base from a much bigger clone, this may be a read error. The V and J genes are TRBV9 and TRBJ2-2, with 7 bases aligning to TRBD2. The CDR3 has 16 residues. Germline CDR1 and CDR2: SGDLS and YYNGEE. The V gene end was trimmed by 4 bases and the J gene end by 6 bases; junction bases not matched to a gene: 12. CDR3 in amino acids: CASSITYRGSPGELFF. The CDR3 coding sequence is TGTGCCAGCAGCATCACCTACCGCGGGAGTCCCGGGGAGCTGTTTTTT.

This clonotype occurred many times. The V and J genes are TRBV20-1 and TRBJ1-2; 7 bases agree with TRBD1. J gave up 12 bases and V 5 bases, and 3 bases lay outside the gene matches. The germline CDR1 and CDR2 sequences are DFQATT and SNEGSKA (reference sequence). CDR3 length equals 9 residues. The CDR3 loop is CSARQGDTF. The CDR3 nucleotides read TGCAGTGCTCGACAGGGAGACACCTTC.

This clonotype was counted at least ten times. The J gene is TRBJ2-7, the V gene TRBV29-1; the D is unclear. With 3 bases removed from V and 1 base from J, the gap between germline ends came to 7 bases. CDR1 is SQVTM, CDR2 ANQGSEA, per germline. This CDR3 is 12 amino acids long. The CDR3 nucleotides read TGCAGCGTTGATGGGAATTCCTACGAGCAGTACTTC. Translated: CSVDGNSYEQYF.

This chain uses TRBV12-3 or TRBV12-4 with TRBJ2-3; a weak D match, TRBD2 (5 bases). The V end lost 3 bases, the J end lost 0 bases, and 16 bases lay between the germline ends. The CDR3 extends over 17 amino acids. The DNA for the CDR3 is TGTGCCAGCAGTTTTAAGTTATATGGGGAGAGCACAGATACGCAGTATTTT. Translation: CASSFKLYGESTDTQYF.

This clonotype showed up many times. One end of the junction is discordant with germline, which a read error may explain. The genes are TRBV18 and TRBJ1-6; 7 bases line up with TRBD1. Germline V gene data show CDR1 as KGHSH and CDR2 as LQKENI. The CDR3 consists of 14 residues. The CDR3 sequence is CTSSTGTDNSPLHF. CDR3 bases: TGTACCAGCTCTACCGGGACAGATAATTCACCCCTCCACTTT.

The table lists this clonotype with many counts. The chain recombines TRBV6-1 with TRBJ1-5, with a possible D match to TRBD1 (6 bases). Germline-derived CDR1 and CDR2 are MNHNS and SASEGT. This CDR3 spans 15 amino acids. V gave up 5 bases and J gave up 7 bases, with 18 bases separating them. CDR3: CASSPQGVSEQPQHF. The CDR3 DNA follows: TGTGCCAGCAGTCCACAGGGTGTGAGTGAACAGCCCCAGCATTTT.

The chain recombines TRBV20-1 with TRBJ2-7; D not certain. This CDR3 has 16 amino acids. Trimming took off 0 bases at V and 2 bases at J, with 17 bases between the two ends. Germline V lookup: CDR1 DFQATT, CDR2 SNEGSKA (reference sequence). This CDR3 is CSARDPVGGRTYEQYF. CDR3 DNA: TGCAGTGCTAGAGATCCCGTGGGCGGCCGAACCTACGAGCAGTACTTC.

In this sample, this clonotype turned up a few times. V and J are TRBV5-1 and TRBJ2-3; 7 nucleotides match TRBD2. The CDR3 loop spans 15 amino acids. The V gene end was trimmed by 4 bases and the J gene end by 2 bases; junction bases not matched to a gene: 7. Germline V CDR1 and CDR2: SGHRS, YFSETQ. The CDR3 coding sequence is TGCGCCAGCAGCGTGGTTCTAGCGGACACAGATACGCAGTATTTT. This sequence encodes CASSVVLADTDTQYF. Drawing the rest from reference TRBV5-1 and TRBJ2-3, the complete variable domain is KAGVTQTPRYLIKTRGQQVTLSCSPISGHRSVSWYQQTPGQGLQFLFEYFSETQRNKGNFPGRFSGRQFSNSRSEMNVSTLELGDSALYLCASSVVLADTDTQYFGPGTRLTVL.

In this sample, this clonotype turned up a few times. The chain couples TRBV5-1 to TRBJ1-3, with D hard to call. V was trimmed by 0 bases and J by 3 bases, leaving 10 bases between them. The CDR3 covers 15 residues. Germline V gene data show CDR1 as SGHRS and CDR2 as YFSETQ. CDR3 amino acids: CASSLGGNRGNTIYF. CDR3 bases: TGCGCCAGCAGCTTGGGGGGTAATCGTGGAAACACCATATATTTT.

The rearrangement joins TRBV30 to TRBJ2-3, with D possibly TRBD2 on 5 matching bases. Germline V gene sequence: CDR1 GTSNPN, CDR2 SVGIG (reference sequence). This CDR3 has 14 residues. Between the trimmed V and J ends, which lost 8 bases and 0 bases, there was a span of 15 bases. CDR3 sequence reads: CAGASAGSTDTQYF. The DNA of the CDR3 is TGTGCCGGCGCCTCGGCGGGTAGCACAGATACGCAGTATTTT.

In its sample, this clonotype was seen many times. The gene calls are TRBV20-1 and TRBJ2-7, with 9 bases fitting TRBD2. Germline V gene data show CDR1 as DFQATT and CDR2 as SNEGSKA (reference sequence). The CDR3 loop spans 15 amino acids. The ends lost 0 bases at V and 0 bases at J; junction bases unmatched: 3. CDR3 nucleotide sequence: TGCAGTGCTAGAGAGGCTAGCGGGAACTCCTACGAGCAGTACTTC. The encoded protein is CSAREASGNSYEQYF.